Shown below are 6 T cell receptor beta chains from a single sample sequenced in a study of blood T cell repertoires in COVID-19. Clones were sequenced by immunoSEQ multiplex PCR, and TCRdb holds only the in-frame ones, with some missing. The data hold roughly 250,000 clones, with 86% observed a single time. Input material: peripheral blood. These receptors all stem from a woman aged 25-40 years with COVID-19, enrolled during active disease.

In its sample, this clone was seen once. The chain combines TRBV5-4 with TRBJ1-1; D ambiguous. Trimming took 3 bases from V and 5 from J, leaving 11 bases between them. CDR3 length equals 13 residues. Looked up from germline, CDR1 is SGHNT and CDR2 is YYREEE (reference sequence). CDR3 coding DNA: TGTGCCAGCAGCTCGCAAGTGGAGACTGAAGCTTTCTTT. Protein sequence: CASSSQVETEAFF. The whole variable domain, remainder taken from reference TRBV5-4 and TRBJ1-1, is ETGVTQSPTHLIKTRGQQVTLRCSSQSGHNTVSWYQQALGQGPQFIFQYYREEENGRGNFPPRFSGLQFPNYSSELNVNALELDDSALYLCASSSQVETEAFFGQGTRLTVV.

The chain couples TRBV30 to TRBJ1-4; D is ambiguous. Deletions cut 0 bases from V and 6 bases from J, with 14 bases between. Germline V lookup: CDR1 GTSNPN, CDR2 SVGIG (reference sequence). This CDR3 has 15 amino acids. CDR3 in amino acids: CAWSVQLVGDEKLFF. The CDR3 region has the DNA TGTGCCTGGAGTGTACAGCTCGTGGGAGATGAAAAACTGTTTTTT.

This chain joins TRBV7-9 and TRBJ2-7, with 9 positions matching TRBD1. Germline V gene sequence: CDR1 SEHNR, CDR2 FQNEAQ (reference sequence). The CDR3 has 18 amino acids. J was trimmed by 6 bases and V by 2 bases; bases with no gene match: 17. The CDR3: CASSLFVLAGQGASEQYF. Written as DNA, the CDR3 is TGTGCCAGCAGCTTATTTGTATTGGCGGGACAGGGTGCCTCCGAGCAGTACTTC.

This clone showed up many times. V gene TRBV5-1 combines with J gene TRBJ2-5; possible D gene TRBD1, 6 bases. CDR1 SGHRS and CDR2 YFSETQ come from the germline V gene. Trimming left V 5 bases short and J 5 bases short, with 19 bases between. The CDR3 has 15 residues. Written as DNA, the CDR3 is TGCGCCAGCAGTTCGCGACAGGACAAGGGGGAGACCCAGTACTTC. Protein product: CASSSRQDKGETQYF.

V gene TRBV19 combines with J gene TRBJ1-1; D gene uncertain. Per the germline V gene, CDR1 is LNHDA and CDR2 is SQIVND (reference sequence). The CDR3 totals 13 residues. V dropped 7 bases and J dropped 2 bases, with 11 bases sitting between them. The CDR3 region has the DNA TGTGCCAGTACGTACAGCACAAACACTGAAGCTTTCTTT. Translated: CASTYSTNTEAFF.

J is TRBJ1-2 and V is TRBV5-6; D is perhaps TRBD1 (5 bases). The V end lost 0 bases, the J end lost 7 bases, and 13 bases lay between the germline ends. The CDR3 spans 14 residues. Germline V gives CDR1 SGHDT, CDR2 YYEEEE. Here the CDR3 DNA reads TGTGCCAGCAGCTTGGCCGGCAGGGCAGTTGGCTACACCTTC. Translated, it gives CASSLAGRAVGYTF.